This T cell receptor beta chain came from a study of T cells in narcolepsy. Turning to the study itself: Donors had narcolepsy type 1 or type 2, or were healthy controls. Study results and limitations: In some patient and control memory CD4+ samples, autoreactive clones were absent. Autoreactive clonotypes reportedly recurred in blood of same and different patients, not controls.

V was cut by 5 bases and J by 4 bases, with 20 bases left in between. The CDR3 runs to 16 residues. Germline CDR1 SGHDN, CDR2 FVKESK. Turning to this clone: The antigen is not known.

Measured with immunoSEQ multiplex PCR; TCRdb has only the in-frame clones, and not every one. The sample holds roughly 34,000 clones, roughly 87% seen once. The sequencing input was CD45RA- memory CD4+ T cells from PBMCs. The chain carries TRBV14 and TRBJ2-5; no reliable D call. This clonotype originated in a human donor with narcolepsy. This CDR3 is CASSSYTVGLGETQYF. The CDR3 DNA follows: TGTGCCAGCAGCTCATATACCGTGGGATTGGGAGAGACCCAGTACTTC.